The next 28 T cell receptor beta chains were all read from a single sample in a study of OX40 agonist ivuxolimab in advanced cancers. Generated by immunoSEQ multiplex PCR, the TCRdb table keeps only in-frame clones and is missing some. The sample holds 55,000 to 65,000 clones, about 85% seen once. Specimen: CD4+ or CD8+ T cells sorted from blood, collected in a trial of the OX40 agonist ivuxolimab. These receptors were obtained from an adult with an advanced solid tumor such as melanoma, head and neck, liver or kidney cancer.

The chain combines TRBV30 with TRBJ2-1; TRBD2 is a possible D gene (5 bases). This CDR3 is built from 13 residues. The V gene's germline CDR1 is GTSNPN and CDR2 SVGIG (reference sequence). V was clipped by 1 base and J by 4 bases, with 8 bases between them. Here the CDR3 DNA reads TGTGCCTGGAGTGGCGGGCCGTACAATGAGCAGTTCTTC. Protein product: CAWSGGPYNEQFF.

The CDR3 reads CASSEGIYSGNTIYF. In DNA, the CDR3 is TGTGCCAGCAGTGAAGGGATCTACTCTGGAAACACCATATATTTT. The V gene is TRBV6-1, the J gene TRBJ1-3; D is ambiguous. The V end was cut by 1 base, the J end by 0 bases, with 7 bases between. The CDR3 totals 15 residues. From germline, CDR1 is MNHNS and CDR2 SASEGT.

The rearrangement links TRBV6-1 to TRBJ1-2, with D possibly TRBD1 on 6 matching bases. This CDR3 has 11 amino acids. Germline CDR1 MNHNS, CDR2 SASEGT. V was shortened by 7 bases and J by 7 bases, with 10 bases between the two germline ends. DNA for the CDR3: TGTGCCAGCATGGGGGCCGGTGGCTACACCTTC. Amino acids: CASMGAGGYTF.

The rearrangement links TRBV4-2 to TRBJ1-1; D is ambiguous. Germline V gene data show CDR1 as LGHNA and CDR2 as YNFKEQ. This CDR3 is built from 14 residues. Trimming removed 1 base at V and 1 base at J, with 7 bases between. CDR3 bases: TGTGCCAGCAGCCAAGTTAAAGCGAACACTGAAGCTTTCTTT. Translating it yields CASSQVKANTEAFF.

CDR3 in DNA: TGTGCCAGCAGTCCGAGGAGGGGTACTGAAGCTTTCTTT. It translates to CASSPRRGTEAFF. The V call is TRBV27, the J call TRBJ1-1; the D gene is possibly TRBD1 (5 bases). The length of the CDR3 is 13 residues. Per the germline V gene, CDR1 is MNHEY and CDR2 is SMNVEV (reference sequence). Trimming left V 5 bases short and J 5 bases short, with 12 bases between.

This rearrangement joins TRBV6-1 to TRBJ1-5; 7 bases align to TRBD1. The CDR3 is 16 amino acids. The J segment lost 7 bases and the V segment lost 1 base, leaving 10 bases of the junction unmatched. Germline loops: CDR1 MNHNS, CDR2 SASEGT. CDR3 sequence reads: CASSEVPRQGRQPQHF. The DNA of the CDR3 is TGTGCCAGCAGTGAAGTCCCACGACAGGGCAGGCAGCCCCAGCATTTT.

The chain employs TRBV9 and TRBJ2-5; D may match TRBD1 or TRBD2 (6 bases each). From germline, CDR1 is SGDLS and CDR2 YYNGEE. Between the trimmed V and J ends, which lost 2 bases and 5 bases, there was a span of 13 bases. This CDR3 comprises 14 residues. Here the CDR3 reads CASSVAGGEETQYF. The CDR3 DNA sequence: TGTGCCAGCAGCGTCGCCGGGGGCGAGGAGACCCAGTACTTC.

V is TRBV4-2 and J is TRBJ2-7; no clear D. Trimming removed 0 bases at V and 3 bases at J, with 12 bases between. Germline lookup yields CDR1 LGHNA and CDR2 YNFKEQ. The CDR3 has 15 amino acids. The CDR3 loop reads CASSQELLGNYEQYF. In nucleotides, the CDR3 is TGTGCCAGCAGCCAAGAGCTCCTTGGGAACTACGAGCAGTACTTC.

This clone has more than one count but fewer than ten. The chain links TRBV2 to TRBJ2-7, with D possibly matching TRBD1 (5 bases). V shed 8 bases and J shed 7 bases, with 18 bases lying between them. The CDR3 runs to 13 residues. From germline, CDR1 is SNHLY and CDR2 FYNNEI. The CDR3 is CASSPRGREEQYF. The CDR3 DNA is TGTGCCAGCTCGCCAAGGGGCAGGGAAGAGCAGTACTTC.

This CDR3 reads CASSPQPSGANVLTF. The CDR3 region has the DNA TGTGCCAGCTCACCTCAGCCCTCTGGGGCCAACGTCCTGACTTTC. The rearrangement links TRBV18 to TRBJ2-6; no clear D. The CDR3 spans 15 residues. The germline CDR1 and CDR2 sequences are KGHSH and LQKENI. V lost 3 bases and J lost 0, with 6 bases in between.

The CDR3 DNA reads TGTGCCACGACCCCCCCTGGCACCTCCTACGAGCAGTACTTC. It encodes CATTPPGTSYEQYF. V is TRBV19 and J is TRBJ2-7; D remains ambiguous. Germline CDR1 is LNHDA and CDR2 is SQIVND (reference sequence). Trimming stripped 10 bases from V and 0 bases from J, with 16 bases between. This CDR3 has 14 amino acids.

V usage is TRBV9 and J usage is TRBJ2-3, with D maybe TRBD2 (6 bases). Trimming shortened V by 2 bases and J by 0 bases, and 13 bases separated the two germline ends. Germline V gene sequence: CDR1 SGDLS, CDR2 YYNGEE. CDR3 length equals 16 residues. CDR3 sequence (DNA): TGTGCCAGCAGCGTCCGGGGCGGGGTTAGCACAGATACGCAGTATTTT. Translated, it gives CASSVRGGVSTDTQYF.

This chain links TRBV9 with TRBJ1-1; D gene ambiguous. The CDR3 has 13 amino acids. The germline CDR1 and CDR2 sequences are SGDLS and YYNGEE. V gave up 4 bases and J gave up 5 bases, with 12 bases separating them. As DNA, the CDR3 is TGTGCCAGCAGCCCTGAAACGGGGACTGAAGCTTTCTTT. This sequence encodes CASSPETGTEAFF.

V gene TRBV29-1 combines with J gene TRBJ2-5; 9 bases match TRBD2. The end of the DNA aligns better with TRBJ2-7, so the J call may be wrong. The CDR3 has 12 residues. Germline V gene data show CDR1 as SQVTM and CDR2 as ANQGSEA. The CDR3 nucleotides read TGCAGCGTTGGTCTAGCGGGAACCGAGCAGTACTTC. Translation: CSVGLAGTEQYF.

The V gene is TRBV28, the J gene TRBJ1-1; D perhaps matches TRBD1 (6 bases). The V end lost 2 bases, the J end lost 3 bases, and 13 bases lay between the germline ends. This CDR3 is built from 15 residues. The germline CDR1 and CDR2 sequences are MDHEN and SYDVKM. CDR3 nucleotide sequence: TGTGCCAGCAGTTTACTACAGGGCCGTTACACTGAAGCTTTCTTT. The encoded protein is CASSLLQGRYTEAFF.

This sequence joins TRBV18 and TRBJ2-5; no firm D call. CDR3 size: 14 residues. Per the germline V gene, CDR1 is KGHSH and CDR2 is LQKENI. V was trimmed by 1 base and J by 1 base, leaving 7 bases between them. This CDR3 is CASSPRKVQETQYF. CDR3 DNA sequence: TGTGCCAGCTCACCACGGAAAGTCCAAGAGACCCAGTACTTC. Combining the CDR3 with reference TRBV18 and TRBJ2-5 gives the whole variable domain NAGVMQNPRHLVRRRGQEARLRCSPMKGHSHVYWYRQLPEEGLKFMVYLQKENIIDESGMPKERFSAEFPKEGPSILRIQQVVRGDSAAYFCASSPRKVQETQYFGPGTRLLVL.

The chain recombines TRBV7-3 with TRBJ2-1; perhaps TRBD2 as D (5 bases). Trimming removed 5 bases at V and 6 bases at J, with 14 bases between. Germline V lookup: CDR1 SGHTA, CDR2 FQGTGA. CDR3 length: 14 residues. CDR3 sequence: CASSPRSGSNEQFF. CDR3 coding DNA: TGTGCCAGCAGCCCAAGGTCGGGAAGCAATGAGCAGTTCTTC.

This clone was counted a single time. The rearrangement links TRBV6-6 to TRBJ1-2; D may be TRBD1 (6 bases). Trimming left V 5 bases short and J 3 bases short, with 16 bases between. The V gene's germline CDR1 is MNHNY and CDR2 SVGAGI (reference sequence). CDR3 length: 15 amino acids. In DNA form, the CDR3 reads TGTGCCAGCAGTCCCTTTGGGCAGGGGCACTATGGCTACACCTTC. Residues: CASSPFGQGHYGYTF.

This chain uses TRBV7-8 with TRBJ2-7, with unresolved D. In germline, CDR1 is SGHVS, CDR2 FQNEAQ. This CDR3 is built from 12 residues. V lost 5 bases and J lost 8, with 13 bases in between. Here the CDR3 reads CASSPETLKQYF. The CDR3 bases are TGTGCCAGCAGCCCGGAGACCCTAAAGCAGTACTTC.

The CDR3 coding sequence is TGTGCCAGCAGCTTAGAGGCCGGGACAGGGTCCTACGAGCAGTACTTC. Residues: CASSLEAGTGSYEQYF. The chain employs TRBV7-9 and TRBJ2-7; 9 bases map to TRBD1. The germline V gene has CDR1 SEHNR and CDR2 FQNEAQ (reference sequence). With 1 base clipped from V and 1 base from J, the junction kept 5 bases outside the gene matches. This CDR3 comprises 16 residues.

The rearrangement links TRBV5-1 to TRBJ2-3, with unresolved D. The CDR3 consists of 12 residues. CDR1 is SGHRS, CDR2 YFSETQ, per germline. Trimming left V 4 bases short and J 2 bases short, with 5 bases between. The CDR3 here is CASSHNTDTQYF. The CDR3 DNA reads TGCGCCAGCAGCCACAACACAGATACGCAGTATTTT.

CDR3 amino acids: CSVAPGQGVNYGYTF. The DNA for the CDR3 is TGCAGCGTTGCCCCCGGACAGGGGGTGAACTATGGCTACACCTTC. The chain couples TRBV29-1 to TRBJ1-2; the match to TRBD1 covers 10 bases. Trimming took 4 bases from V and 2 from J; bases not matched to a gene: 7. Germline V gives CDR1 SQVTM, CDR2 ANQGSEA. There are 15 residues in the CDR3.

The chain combines TRBV4-2 with TRBJ2-1; possibly TRBD1 or TRBD2 for D (6 bases each). CDR1 is LGHNA and CDR2 is YNFKEQ in the germline V gene. V shed 0 bases and J shed 8 bases, with 8 bases lying between them. The CDR3 spans 13 residues. CDR3: CASSQERGDEQFF. Written as DNA, the CDR3 is TGTGCCAGCAGCCAAGAAAGGGGGGATGAGCAGTTCTTC.

About this clone itself: One end of the junction varies from germline; a read error may be responsible. The CDR3 region has the DNA TGTGCTAGCAGCCAGGGGACAGGGGGCTACAATGAGCAGTTCTTC. Amino acid sequence: CASSQGTGGYNEQFF. The genes are TRBV7-7 and TRBJ2-1; TRBD1 matches at 11 bases. In germline, CDR1 is SSHAT, CDR2 FNYEAQ (reference sequence). The CDR3 covers 15 residues. Based on the CDR3 plus reference TRBV7-7 and TRBJ2-1, the full variable domain is GAGVSQSPRYKVTKRGQDVTLRCDPISSHATLYWYQQALGQGPEFLTYFNYEAQPDKSGLPSDRFSAERPEGSISTLTIQRTEQRDSAMYRCASSQGTGGYNEQFFGPGTRLTVL.

This clone was counted once. The V call is TRBV28, the J call TRBJ1-1; D is unresolved. Per germline, CDR1 MDHEN and CDR2 SYDVKM. This CDR3 is 12 amino acids long. The V end lost 2 bases, the J end lost 5 bases, and 6 bases lay between the germline ends. The CDR3 region has the DNA TGTGCCAGCAGTTTACAGTGGACTGAAGCTTTCTTT. Translation: CASSLQWTEAFF.

The chain couples TRBV27 to TRBJ1-5, with a tentative D call TRBD1 (6 bases). CDR3 length: 14 residues. Germline values: CDR1 MNHEY, CDR2 SMNVEV (reference sequence). The germline V and J ends were trimmed by 2 bases and 2 bases, with 7 bases remaining between them. The CDR3 spells CASSLNRGNQPQHF. CDR3 bases: TGTGCCAGCAGTTTAAACAGGGGCAATCAGCCCCAGCATTTT.

This chain joins TRBV5-4 and TRBJ2-3, with TRBD2 identical over 9 bases. Germline CDR1 and CDR2: SGHNT and YYREEE (reference sequence). This CDR3 contains 15 residues. Trimming at V came to 0 bases and at J to 4 bases, leaving 3 bases not matched to a gene. The CDR3 DNA reads as TGTGCCAGCAGCTTGGCTAGCGGGGTGGCAGATACGCAGTATTTT. Translating gives CASSLASGVADTQYF.

This chain links TRBV19 with TRBJ2-1; either TRBD1 or TRBD2 may fit D (6 bases each). Germline-derived CDR1 and CDR2 are LNHDA and SQIVND (reference sequence). Trimming stripped 10 bases from V and 5 bases from J, with 24 bases between. This CDR3 is 16 amino acids long. CDR3: CATQVGGQGTHNEQFF. For the CDR3, the DNA is TGTGCCACCCAAGTAGGGGGGCAGGGGACGCACAATGAGCAGTTCTTC.